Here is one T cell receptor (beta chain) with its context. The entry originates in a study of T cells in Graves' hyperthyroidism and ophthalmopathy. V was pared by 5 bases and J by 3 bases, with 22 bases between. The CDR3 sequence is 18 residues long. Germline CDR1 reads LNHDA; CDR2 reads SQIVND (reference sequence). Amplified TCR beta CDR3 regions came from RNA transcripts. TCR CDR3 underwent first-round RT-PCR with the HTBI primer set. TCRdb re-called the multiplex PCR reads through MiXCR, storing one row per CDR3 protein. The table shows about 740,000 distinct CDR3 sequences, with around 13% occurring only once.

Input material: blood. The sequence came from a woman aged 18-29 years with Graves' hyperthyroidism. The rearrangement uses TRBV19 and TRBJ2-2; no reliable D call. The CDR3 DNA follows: TGTGCCAGTAGTCCAAAGGCCCCCTCAGACATCTACACCGGGGAGCTGTTTTTT. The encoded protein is CASSPKAPSDIYTGELFF.